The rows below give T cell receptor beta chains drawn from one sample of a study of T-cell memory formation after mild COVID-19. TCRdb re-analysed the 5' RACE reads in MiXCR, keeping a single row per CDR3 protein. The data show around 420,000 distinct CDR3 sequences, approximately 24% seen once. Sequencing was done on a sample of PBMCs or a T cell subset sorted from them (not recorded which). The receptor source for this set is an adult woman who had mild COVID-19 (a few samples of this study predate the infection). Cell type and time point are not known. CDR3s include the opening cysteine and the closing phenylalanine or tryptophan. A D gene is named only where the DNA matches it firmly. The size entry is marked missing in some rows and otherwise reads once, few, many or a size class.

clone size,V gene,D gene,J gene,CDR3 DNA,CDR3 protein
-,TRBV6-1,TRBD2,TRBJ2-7,TGTGCCAGCAGTGAGAGGTCTAGCGGGAGCTACGAGCAGTACTTC,CASSERSSGSYEQYF
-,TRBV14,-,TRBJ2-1,TGTGCCAGCAGCCAGAGAGGCCCGCCCTACAATGAGCAGTTCTTC,CASSQRGPPYNEQFF
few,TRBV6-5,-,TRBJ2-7,TGTGCCAGCAGTTACGGGTTCGGCAGCTACGAGCAGTACTTC,CASSYGFGSYEQYF
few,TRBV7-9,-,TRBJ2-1,TGTGCCAGCAGCTTAGGGACCACCGGGAGCAATGAGCAGTTCTTC,CASSLGTTGSNEQFF
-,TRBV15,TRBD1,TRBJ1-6,TGTGCCACCGAGACAGGGCGGGCTAATTCACCCCTCCACTTT,CATETGRANSPLHF
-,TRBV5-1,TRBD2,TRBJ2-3,TGCGCCAGCTCTTACAATCGGGCGGTAGCGGGAGAAGATACGCAGTATTTT,CASSYNRAVAGEDTQYF
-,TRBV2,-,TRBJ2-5,TGTGCCAGCAGTGATTCCGGGACAGCCGGGGGGACCCAGTACTTC,CASSDSGTAGGTQYF
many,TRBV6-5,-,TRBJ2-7,TGTGCCAGCAGCGCCACCGGGACAAGCTCCTACGAGCAGTACTTC,CASSATGTSSYEQYF
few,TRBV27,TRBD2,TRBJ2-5,TGTGCCAGCAGTCCAGGACTAGCGGGACACCAAGAGACCCAGTACTTC,CASSPGLAGHQETQYF
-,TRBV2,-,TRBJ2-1,TGTGCCAGCAGTGAAAGGGCGGGGCTAAATGAGCAGTTCTTC,CASSERAGLNEQFF
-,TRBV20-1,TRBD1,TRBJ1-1,TGCAGTGCTAGAGGTGGACAGGGGGCTGGCGCTTTCTTT,CSARGGQGAGAFF
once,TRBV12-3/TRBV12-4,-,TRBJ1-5,TGTGCCAGCAGTCGACGGTCCGGGCAGACCGGACAGCCCCAGCATTTT,CASSRRSGQTGQPQHF
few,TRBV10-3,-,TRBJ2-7,TGTGCCATCAGTGTGGGGCCACGCAGCTCCTACGAGCAGTACTTC,CAISVGPRSSYEQYF
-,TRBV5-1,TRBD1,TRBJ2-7,TGCGCCAGCAGCTTGGGACAGGGAGTTGACGAGCAGTACTTC,CASSLGQGVDEQYF
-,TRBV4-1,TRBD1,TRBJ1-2,TGCGCCAGCAGCCAAGGGGACAGGGGGCGAGGCTATGGCTACACCTTC,CASSQGDRGRGYGYTF
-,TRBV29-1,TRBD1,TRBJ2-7,TGCAGCGTTGACGTCGGGACAGGGAGCTACGAGCAGTACTTC,CSVDVGTGSYEQYF
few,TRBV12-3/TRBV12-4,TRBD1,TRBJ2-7,TGTGCCAGCAGTATGGGACAGATTCTCTCCGAGCAGTACTTC,CASSMGQILSEQYF
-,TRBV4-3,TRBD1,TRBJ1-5,TGCGCCAGCAGCGGGGACAGGGGCCAGCCCCAGCATTTT,CASSGDRGQPQHF
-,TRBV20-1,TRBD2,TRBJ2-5,TGCAGTGCTGAGCGGGAGGGCCAAGAGACCCAGTACTTC,CSAEREGQETQYF
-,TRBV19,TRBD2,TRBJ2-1,TGTGCCAGTACTTCCGGGACTAGCGGGGTAAATGAGCAGTTCTTC,CASTSGTSGVNEQFF
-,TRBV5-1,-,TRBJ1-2,TGCGCCAGCAGCTTGACGATGCAGGGCTATGGCTACACCTTC,CASSLTMQGYGYTF
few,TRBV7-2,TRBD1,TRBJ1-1,TGTGCCAGCAGCTTTCAGGGGGAGAACACTGAAGCTTTCTTT,CASSFQGENTEAFF
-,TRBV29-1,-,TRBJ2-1,TGCAGCGTTGAAGATCGGCTCGCGGAGGATGGGTACAATGAGCAGTTCTTC,CSVEDRLAEDGYNEQFF
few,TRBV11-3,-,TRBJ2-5,TGTGCCAGCAGCTCTCAGGGTGGTCGGGAGACCCAGTACTTC,CASSSQGGRETQYF
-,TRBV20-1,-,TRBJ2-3,TGCAGTGCTAGAGGAAGAGGGGATACGCAGTATTTT,CSARGRGDTQYF
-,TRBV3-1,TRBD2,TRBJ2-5,TGTGCCAGCAGTAGCGGGAGTTCCCAAGAGACCCAGTACTTC,CASSSGSSQETQYF
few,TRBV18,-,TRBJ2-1,TGTGCCAGCTCACCACAGACGGGGGCCCAGGATGAGCAGTTCTTC,CASSPQTGAQDEQFF
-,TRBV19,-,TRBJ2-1,TGTGCCAGTAGTATAGATCACGGCTGGGCAGAGCAGTTCTTC,CASSIDHGWAEQFF
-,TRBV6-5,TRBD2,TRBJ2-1,TGTGCCAGCAGCCCCTCGCCCCCGCCTAGCGGGATCTCCTACAATGAGCAGTTCTTC,CASSPSPPPSGISYNEQFF
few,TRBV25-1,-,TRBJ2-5,TGTGCCAGCAGTGATAGGCGGGGGCGAGAGACCCAGTACTTC,CASSDRRGRETQYF
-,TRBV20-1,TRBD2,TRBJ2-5,TGCAGGGTGCGCGGGGGGGCTGGAGAGACCCAGTACTTC,CRVRGGAGETQYF
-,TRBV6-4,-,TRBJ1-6,TGTGCCAGCCCTCGGATATTTTATAATTCACCCCTCCACTTT,CASPRIFYNSPLHF
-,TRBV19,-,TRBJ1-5,TGTGCCAGTAGTATAGGGACTCACCAGAATCAGCCCCAGCATTTT,CASSIGTHQNQPQHF
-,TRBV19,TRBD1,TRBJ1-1,TGTGCCAGTAGACTAAGACAGGGTAAAGCTTTCTTT,CASRLRQGKAFF
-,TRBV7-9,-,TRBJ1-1,TGTGCCAGCAGCTTAGAAAGGGTCACTGAAGCTTTCTTT,CASSLERVTEAFF
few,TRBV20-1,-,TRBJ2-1,TGCAGTGCTAGGAACTACAATGAGCAGTTCTTC,CSARNYNEQFF
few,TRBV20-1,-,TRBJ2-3,TGCAGTGCTAGAGACCCCCCGGGGGAAACGCAGTATTTT,CSARDPPGETQYF
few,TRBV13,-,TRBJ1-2,TGTGCCAGCCGGACCCTTGGGAGGTATGGCTACACCTTC,CASRTLGRYGYTF
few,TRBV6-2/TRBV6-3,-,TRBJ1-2,TGTGCCAGCAAACGCCTGACGGGGAACTATGGCTACACCTTC,CASKRLTGNYGYTF
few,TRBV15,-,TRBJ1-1,TGTGCCACCAGCAGAGATGTGGCTGAAGCTTTCTTT,CATSRDVAEAFF
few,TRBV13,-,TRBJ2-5,TGTGCCAGCAGCTTAGGATACAGGCCTCAAGAGACCCAGTACTTC,CASSLGYRPQETQYF
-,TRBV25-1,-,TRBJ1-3,TGTGCCAGCAGTGCCGACACTTACTCTGGAAACACCATATATTTT,CASSADTYSGNTIYF
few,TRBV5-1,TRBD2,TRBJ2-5,TGCGCCAGCAGCACCCTCGTCGGGGGGGACCAAGAGACCCAGTACTTC,CASSTLVGGDQETQYF
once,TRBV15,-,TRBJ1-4,TGTGCCACCAGCAGAGACCTCCGGGAGCAGGAAAAACTGTTTTTT,CATSRDLREQEKLFF
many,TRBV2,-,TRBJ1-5,TGTGCCAGCAGTGATTCCAATCAGCCCCAGCATTTT,CASSDSNQPQHF
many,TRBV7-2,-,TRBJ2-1,TGTGCCAGCAGCTCCCGGACGGGCTACAATGAGCAGTTCTTC,CASSSRTGYNEQFF
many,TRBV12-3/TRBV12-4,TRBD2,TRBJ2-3,TGTGCCAGCAGTCCGACTAGCGGGGGCACAGATACGCAGTATTTT,CASSPTSGGTDTQYF
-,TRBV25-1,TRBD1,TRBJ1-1,TGTGCCAGCAGTGAATCCCCACAGGGGGCAACTGAAGCTTTCTTT,CASSESPQGATEAFF
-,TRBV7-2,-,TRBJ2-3,TGTGCCAGCAGCTGGCAGTATTTT,CASSWQYF
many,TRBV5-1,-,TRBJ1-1,TGCGCCAGCAGTCCCGAACTGAACACTGAAGCTTTCTTT,CASSPELNTEAFF
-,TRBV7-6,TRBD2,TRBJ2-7,TGTGCCAGCAGCTTAATGCCTAGCGGGAGCCACGAGCAGTACTTC,CASSLMPSGSHEQYF
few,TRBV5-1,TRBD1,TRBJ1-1,TGCGCCAGCAGCTCGGACAGGGGGGTTGAAGCTTTCTTT,CASSSDRGVEAFF
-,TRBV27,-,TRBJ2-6,TGTGCCAGCAGCTCCTTGGGGTACTCTGGGGCCAACGTCCTGACTTTC,CASSSLGYSGANVLTF
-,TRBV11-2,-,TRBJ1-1,TGTGCCAGCAGCTTAGTTTCGTGGGGTGTATGGACTGAAGCTTTCTTT,CASSLVSWGVWTEAFF
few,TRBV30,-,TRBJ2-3,TGTGCCTGGACAGCAGTTGTTAGAGATACGCAGTATTTT,CAWTAVVRDTQYF
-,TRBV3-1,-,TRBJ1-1,TGTGCCAGCAGCCAAGGTGGGGCGAGCACTGAAGCTTTCTTT,CASSQGGASTEAFF
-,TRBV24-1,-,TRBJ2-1,TGTGCCACCAGTGATTCACAGGGAACGGCATTACAGTTCTTC,CATSDSQGTALQFF
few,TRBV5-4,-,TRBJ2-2,TGTGCCAGCAGCTTCGGGAGAGGATCGGAGGAGCTGTTTTTT,CASSFGRGSEELFF